Below, one TCR beta chain is given with its context. The target antigen is unknown. CDR3 length equals 16 residues. V dropped 6 bases and J dropped 5; count of bases not matched to a gene: 8. Per the germline V gene, CDR1 is SGHTA and CDR2 is FQGNSA. The data stem from a study of cytomegalovirus exposure and HLA in healthy donors. Overall study results and limits: HLA restriction was apparent for most CMV-associated TCR beta chains in a later analysis.

Unrecorded immune exposures were likely, despite nominal health at sampling. This PCR relied on a set of 60 Vbeta primers and 13 Jbeta primers. Assay used: immunoSEQ multiplex PCR; TCRdb lists only in-frame clones, some missing. The data contain more than 150,000 clones, roughly four fifths of them singletons. This TCR came from a man aged 40-49 years in good health and CMV-seronegative. The sample consisted of PBMCs. This sequence joins TRBV7-2 and TRBJ2-3, with 13 bases aligning to TRBD2. CDR3 sequence: CASSTGLAGPGDTQYF. In nucleotides, the CDR3 is TGTGCCAGCAGTACGGGACTAGCGGGACCTGGAGATACGCAGTATTTT. Drawing the rest from reference TRBV7-2 and TRBJ2-3, the complete variable domain is GAGVSQSPSNKVTEKGKDVELRCDPISGHTALYWYRQSLGQGLEFLIYFQGNSAPDKSGLPSDRFSAERTGGSVSTLTIQRTQQEDSAVYLCASSTGLAGPGDTQYFGPGTRLTVL.